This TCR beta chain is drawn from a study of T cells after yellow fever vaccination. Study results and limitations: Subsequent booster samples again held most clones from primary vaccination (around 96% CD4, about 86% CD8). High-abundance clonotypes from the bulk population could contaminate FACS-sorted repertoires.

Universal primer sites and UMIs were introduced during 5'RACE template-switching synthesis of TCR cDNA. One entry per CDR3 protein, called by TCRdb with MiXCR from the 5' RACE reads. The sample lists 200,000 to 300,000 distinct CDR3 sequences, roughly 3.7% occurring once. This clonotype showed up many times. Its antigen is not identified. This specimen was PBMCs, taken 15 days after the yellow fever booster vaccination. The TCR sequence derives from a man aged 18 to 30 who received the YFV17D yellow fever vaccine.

CDR3 sequence reads: CSANEGSSYNEQFF. The CDR3 nucleotides read TGCAGTGCTAACGAGGGAAGCTCCTACAATGAGCAGTTCTTC. The chain links TRBV20-1 to TRBJ2-1; possibly TRBD2 for D (5 bases). CDR3 size: 14 residues. Trimming removed 4 bases at V and 0 bases at J, with 10 bases between. Germline assignment: CDR1 DFQATT and CDR2 SNEGSKA (reference sequence).